The rows below give T cell receptor beta chains drawn from one sample of a study of blood T cell repertoires in COVID-19. The table came from immunoSEQ multiplex PCR; TCRdb's copy has only in-frame clones and leaves some out. Here the sample spans 130,000 or so clones, more than 75% being singletons. Sequencing was carried out using peripheral blood. The source is a human donor in a cohort sampled during active COVID-19. Each CDR3 is given without its conserved first and last residue.

v_call | cdr3_aa
TRBV6-4 | ASSDSGGGSTDTQY
TRBV5-1 | ASSLDRGVRKLF
TRBV15 | ATSRDWPGTSPY
TRBV3-1/TRBV3-2 | ASSQDRWQSAKLF
TRBV2 | ASRLGQGPIDEQF
TRBV27 | ASTYYTLSRGEQY
TRBV14 | ASSQTRTGPSYEQY
TRBV28 | ASSAVGVSQPQH
TRBV7-2 | ASSLVSGHPYNEQF
TRBV2 | ASSETSYGYT
TRBV18 | ASSPNRDSYEQY
TRBV19 | ASSKTVNTEAF
TRBV4-1 | AAGGAYNEQF
TRBV29-1 | SVRTVYGYT
TRBV3-1/TRBV3-2 | ASSQNGVSGQPQH
TRBV7-8 | ASSPGLILAPETQY
TRBV29-1 | SVGGPDTQY
TRBV11-2 | ASSLEQGIGQETQY
TRBV28 | ASSQYEQY
TRBV5-4 | ASSFGDRSYEQY
TRBV10-2 | ASSELAGDSTDTQY
TRBV10-3 | AISPGTGTNTGELF
TRBV7-9 | ASSYPVDRENNEQF
TRBV7-8 | ASSRTTPSSYTDTQY